Reported below is one TCR beta chain. These data belong to a study of OX40 agonist ivuxolimab in advanced cancers. TCRdb's copy holds only in-frame clones and misses some; the assay was immunoSEQ multiplex PCR. The data show approximately 26,000 clones, approximately 84% seen once. The TCR sequence derives from an adult with an advanced solid tumor such as melanoma, head and neck, liver or kidney cancer. The sample was CD4+ or CD8+ T cells sorted from blood, taken in a trial of the OX40 agonist ivuxolimab.

CDR3 protein: CASSFFPGELFF. The CDR3 DNA reads as TGTGCCAGCAGCTTTTTCCCCGGGGAGCTGTTTTTT. The genes are TRBV7-9 and TRBJ2-2, with D unclear. The V end was cut by 3 bases, the J end by 6 bases, with 5 bases between. Per germline, CDR1 SEHNR and CDR2 FQNEAQ (reference sequence). CDR3 length: 12 amino acids.